A single sample gave rise to the 2 T cell receptor beta chains below, sequenced in a study of T-cell reconstitution after alpha-beta-depleted transplantation in children. Unique molecular identifiers were incorporated into the prepared TCRbeta library. TCRdb re-analysed the PCR reads in MiXCR, keeping a single row per CDR3 protein. The sample carries about 580,000 distinct CDR3 sequences, roughly 23% recorded once. The sequenced sample was PBMCs, mostly from graft donor cells, obtained 360 days after TCRalphabeta/CD19-depleted stem cell transplant. These receptors all stem from a boy under two years old who had a stem cell transplant for acute myeloid leukemia, so the T cells may come from the graft donor.

This clonotype was seen many times. The chain joins TRBV6-5 to TRBJ2-4, with D possibly being TRBD1 (5 bases). CDR3 length equals 16 residues. Germline V lookup: CDR1 MNHEY, CDR2 SVGAGI. The ends were cut back, 1 base at V and 3 bases at J, with 13 bases in the middle. CDR3 amino acids: CASSYLSQGVKNIQYF. In DNA, the CDR3 is TGTGCCAGCAGTTACTTGTCCCAGGGTGTCAAAAACATTCAGTACTTC.

V usage is TRBV11-3 and J usage is TRBJ2-3, with TRBD2 matching 11 bases. The CDR3 runs 15 residues. Looked up from germline, CDR1 is SGHNT and CDR2 is YENEEA. V was clipped by 3 bases and J by 6 bases; unmatched bases: 5. The CDR3 sequence is CASSLTSGERDTQYF. The DNA of the CDR3 is TGTGCCAGCAGCTTGACTAGCGGGGAGCGCGATACGCAGTATTTT.